One and the same sample provided the 6 T cell receptor beta chains below, sequenced in a study of T cells after yellow fever vaccination (dated by TCRdb to between 2018 and 2020). Libraries were constructed by 5' RACE. TCRdb shows the sequencer as Illumina NovaSeq 6000. TCRdb handled the public reads itself, with Q25 trimming in fastp and clone calling in MiXCR, and kept productive beta chains. Rows are combined by CDR3 protein, so each entry shows the most common genes and DNA. In all, the sample holds 300,000 to 350,000 distinct CDR3 sequences, and approximately 4.3% of those were seen once. Together, the top ten hold roughly 21% of the sample. The label giving this sample's treatment or condition can be read as: live attenuated yellow fever vaccine strain. The sample consisted of PBMCs, taken 15 days after the yellow fever booster vaccination. These receptors all stem from a man younger than 35 who received the YFV17D yellow fever vaccine.

There are many counts of this clonotype. CDR3 nucleotides: TGTGCCAGCAGCTTAGGCCCGGGCGGCAGCACAGATACGCAGTATTTT. This gives the protein CASSLGPGGSTDTQYF. The rearrangement joins TRBV7-2 to TRBJ2-3; D uncertain. The CDR3 covers 16 residues. The germline CDR1 and CDR2 sequences are SGHTA and FQGNSA. V lost 1 base and J lost 0, with 11 bases in between.

This clonotype was observed a handful of times. V gene TRBV7-2 combines with J gene TRBJ2-3; 7 bases map to TRBD2. The CDR3 runs to 16 residues. The germline gives CDR1 SGHTA, CDR2 FQGNSA. V gave up 5 bases and J gave up 5 bases; unmatched junction bases: 13. CDR3 amino acids: CASSLSRTRQEDTQYF. The CDR3 nucleotides read TGTGCCAGCAGCCTAAGCCGGACTAGACAAGAAGATACGCAGTATTTT.

The chain carries TRBV7-8 and TRBJ2-7; possible D gene TRBD2, 5 bases. The CDR3 contains 13 residues. V was trimmed by 2 bases and J by 5 bases, leaving 10 bases between them. CDR1 and CDR2 (germline): SGHVS, FQNEAQ. The CDR3 region has the DNA TGTGCCAGCAGCTTAAGCGGAGACCACGAGCAGTACGTC. Its translation: CASSLSGDHEQYV.

This clonotype was seen repeatedly, ten times or more. V and J are TRBV7-9 and TRBJ2-5; the D gene is possibly TRBD2 (5 bases). This CDR3 has 16 residues. The germline gives CDR1 SEHNR, CDR2 FQNEAQ (reference sequence). The V end lost 2 bases, the J end lost 9 bases, and 22 bases lay between the germline ends. The CDR3: CASSLPPGTVKRPQYF. DNA for the CDR3: TGTGCCAGCAGCTTACCCCCGGGAACGGTGAAGAGACCCCAGTACTTC. Supplemented by reference TRBV7-9 and TRBJ2-5, the full variable domain reads DTGVSQNPRHKITKRGQNVTFRCDPISEHNRLYWYRQTLGQGPEFLTYFQNEAQLEKSRLLSDRFSAERPKGSFSTLEIQRTEQGDSAMYLCASSLPPGTVKRPQYFGPGTRLLVL.

In this sample, this clonotype turned up many times. This chain links TRBV7-3 with TRBJ2-1; D not certain. Trimming removed 5 bases from V and 7 bases from J, with 12 bases in between. From germline, CDR1 is SGHTA and CDR2 FQGTGA. The CDR3 has 13 amino acids. CDR3 nucleotide sequence: TGTGCCAGCAGCCCGCAGGTGGGAAATGAGCAGTTCTTC. This sequence encodes CASSPQVGNEQFF.

The chain couples TRBV6-6 to TRBJ2-2; D not resolved. CDR3 length equals 13 residues. CDR1 and CDR2 from the germline V gene are MNHNY and SVGAGI (reference sequence). Deletions cut 6 bases from V and 7 bases from J, with 12 bases between. CDR3 sequence reads: CASSRTRVGELFF. DNA for the CDR3: TGTGCCAGCAGCCGAACAAGGGTCGGGGAGCTGTTTTTT.